Listed here are 30 T cell receptor beta chains from one sample, sequenced in a study of blood T cell repertoires in COVID-19. Sequencing used immunoSEQ multiplex PCR; TCRdb keeps in-frame clones, though not all of them. The table has about 97,000 clones, around 94% seen once. What was sequenced was peripheral blood. The receptors were sampled from a man aged 50-60 years with active COVID-19.

Note on this clone: The same CDR3 is also encoded by other DNA sequences in this sample. The CDR3 region has the DNA TGTGCCATCAGTGAGTCAGCCGGACAGGGTTACGAGCAGTACTTC. Its protein is CAISESAGQGYEQYF. This chain uses TRBV10-3 with TRBJ2-7, with 8 bases aligning to TRBD1. V lost 0 bases and J lost 4; bases outside the gene matches: 5. This CDR3 region has 15 residues. Germline-derived CDR1 and CDR2 are ENHRY and SYGVKD.

This sequence joins TRBV30 and TRBJ2-1; TRBD2 matches 12 bases. V was clipped by 5 bases and J by 7 bases; unmatched bases: 9. The germline V gene has CDR1 GTSNPN and CDR2 SVGIG (reference sequence). The CDR3 is made up of 15 amino acids. This CDR3 is CAWDLAGGLGNEQFF. CDR3 nucleotide sequence: TGTGCCTGGGACCTAGCGGGAGGGCTTGGAAATGAGCAGTTCTTC.

The chain couples TRBV6-1 to TRBJ1-5; 7 bases align to TRBD1. V shed 2 bases, J shed 3 bases, and the junction held 13 bases outside the gene matches. Germline assignment: CDR1 MNHNS and CDR2 SASEGT. The CDR3 covers 18 residues. This CDR3 is CASSEYAAGQIPNQPQHF. The CDR3 region has the DNA TGTGCCAGCAGTGAATACGCGGCGGGACAGATCCCCAATCAGCCCCAGCATTTT.

The chain joins TRBV10-3 to TRBJ2-2, with 9 bases that match TRBD1. Germline CDR1 is ENHRY and CDR2 is SYGVKD. V lost 9 bases to trimming and J lost 3 bases; unmatched junction nucleotides: 5. This CDR3 has 14 amino acids. CDR3 in amino acids: CAINRGRDTGELFF. CDR3 sequence (DNA): TGTGCCATAAACAGGGGGCGCGACACCGGGGAGCTGTTTTTT.

The V call is TRBV10-3, the J call TRBJ1-1; D not resolved. The CDR3 contains 14 residues. The germline V and J ends were trimmed by 2 bases and 0 bases, with 7 bases remaining between them. Germline-derived CDR1 and CDR2 are ENHRY and SYGVKD. The CDR3 DNA reads TGTGCCATCAGTGAGGGGAGCATGAACACTGAAGCTTTCTTT. Its translation is CAISEGSMNTEAFF.

This chain joins TRBV19 and TRBJ1-5, with D possibly being TRBD1 (5 bases). Per germline, CDR1 LNHDA and CDR2 SQIVND (reference sequence). The CDR3 runs to 15 residues. Trimming took off 5 bases at V and 0 bases at J, with 11 bases between the two ends. CDR3 in amino acids: CASSSSGLSNQPQHF. The CDR3 region has the DNA TGTGCCAGTAGTTCATCAGGGCTTAGCAATCAGCCCCAGCATTTT. Full variable domain (missing parts from reference TRBV19 and TRBJ1-5): DGGITQSPKYLFRKEGQNVTLSCEQNLNHDAMYWYRQDPGQGLRLIYYSQIVNDFQKGDIAEGYSVSREKKESFPLTVTSAQKNPTAFYLCASSSSGLSNQPQHFGDGTRLSIL.

The V call is TRBV2, the J call TRBJ2-1; 13 nucleotides agree with TRBD2. The germline gives CDR1 SNHLY, CDR2 FYNNEI. J lost 6 bases, V lost 5 bases, and 4 bases had no gene match. This CDR3 region has 15 residues. The chain's CDR3 is CASSPRTSGSNEQFF. CDR3 nucleotide sequence: TGTGCCAGCAGTCCGAGGACTAGCGGGAGCAATGAGCAGTTCTTC.

This clone occurred once. The chain links TRBV6-1 to TRBJ1-1, with D possibly being TRBD1 (5 bases). V lost 4 bases and J 4 bases, leaving 19 bases between the germline ends. The CDR3 contains 16 residues. From germline, CDR1 is MNHNS and CDR2 SASEGT. In DNA form, the CDR3 reads TGTGCCAGCAGTGCGGCAGGGACTACGGCACGCACTGAAGCTTTCTTT. This translates into CASSAAGTTARTEAFF.

The chain links TRBV18 to TRBJ1-1; no definite D call. V was pared by 6 bases and J by 5 bases, with 13 bases between. This CDR3 has 13 residues. From germline, CDR1 is KGHSH and CDR2 LQKENI. The CDR3 protein is CASSQLPGTEAFF. The CDR3 DNA follows: TGTGCCAGCTCGCAACTCCCGGGGACTGAAGCTTTCTTT.

The rearrangement joins TRBV9 to TRBJ1-3; D remains ambiguous. Germline V gene data show CDR1 as SGDLS and CDR2 as YYNGEE. The ends were cut back, 3 bases at V and 0 bases at J, with 16 bases in the middle. The CDR3 is made up of 17 amino acids. CDR3 coding DNA: TGTGCCAGCAGCGAGACGTTGCAGCGGAGCTCTGGAAACACCATATATTTT. Protein product: CASSETLQRSSGNTIYF. The full variable domain, its missing parts supplied by reference TRBV9 and TRBJ1-3, is DSGVTQTPKHLITATGQRVTLRCSPRSGDLSVYWYQQSLDQGLQFLIQYYNGEERAKGNILERFSAQQFPDLHSELNLSSLELGDSALYFCASSETLQRSSGNTIYFGEGSWLTVV.

The chain combines TRBV2 with TRBJ2-1, with D possibly being TRBD2 (6 bases). This CDR3 contains 14 residues. V dropped 4 bases and J dropped 9 bases, with 16 bases sitting between them. The germline CDR1 and CDR2 sequences are SNHLY and FYNNEI. As DNA, the CDR3 is TGTGCCAGCAGTGGAATTAGCGGCGTGGGTGAGCAGTTCTTC. The encoded protein is CASSGISGVGEQFF.

The V gene is TRBV28, the J gene TRBJ2-5; 10 positions match TRBD1. CDR3 length: 16 residues. CDR1 MDHEN and CDR2 SYDVKM come from the germline V gene. With V trimmed by 6 bases and J by 4 bases, 11 bases remained unmatched. The CDR3 spells CASRHPRQGATETQYF. CDR3 nucleotides: TGTGCCAGCAGGCACCCTAGACAGGGGGCAACAGAGACCCAGTACTTC. Full variable domain (remainder filled in from reference TRBV28 and TRBJ2-5): DVKVTQSSRYLVKRTGEKVFLECVQDMDHENMFWYRQDPGLGLRLIYFSYDVKMKEKGDIPEGYSVSREKKERFSLILESASTNQTSMYLCASRHPRQGATETQYFGPGTRLLVL.

The chain has TRBV3-1 (or the pseudogene TRBV3-2) and TRBJ1-6; 7 bases map to TRBD1. The length of the CDR3 is 15 residues. The germline V gene encodes CDR1 LGHDT and CDR2 YNNKEL (reference sequence). The V gene end was trimmed by 3 bases and the J gene end by 13 bases; junction bases not matched to a gene: 12. The DNA for the CDR3 is TGTGCCAGCAGCCAGTGGGACAGAGGGATATCGCCCCTCCACTTT. Translation: CASSQWDRGISPLHF.

The rearrangement uses TRBV2 and TRBJ2-1; 8 bases agree with TRBD2. With V trimmed by 4 bases and J by 0 bases, 2 bases remained unmatched. This CDR3 has 15 amino acids. CDR1 SNHLY and CDR2 FYNNEI come from the germline V gene. DNA of the CDR3: TGTGCCAGCAGTGCCCGGGAGGGCTCCTACAATGAGCAGTTCTTC. Translated, it gives CASSAREGSYNEQFF.

This clone was seen a few times. The chain joins TRBV5-8 to TRBJ1-5, with 7 bases aligning to TRBD1. The germline V gene encodes CDR1 SGHTS and CDR2 YDEGEE. The CDR3 spans 14 residues. Trimming cost V 5 bases and J 3 bases; bases outside gene matches: 5. Here the CDR3 reads CASRGDRDNQPQHF. The CDR3, as DNA: TGTGCCAGCAGGGGGGACAGAGACAATCAGCCCCAGCATTTT.

J is TRBJ2-5 and V is TRBV24-1; no firm D call. The germline gives CDR1 KGHDR, CDR2 SFDVKD. The CDR3 spans 11 residues. The V end lost 6 bases, the J end lost 6 bases, and 7 bases lay between the germline ends. CDR3 loop: CATSPQKTQYF. In DNA form, the CDR3 reads TGTGCCACCAGTCCCCAGAAGACCCAGTACTTC.

The chain combines TRBV5-1 with TRBJ1-1, with 7 bases aligning to TRBD1. The CDR3 spans 15 residues. Trimming took 4 bases from V and 5 from J; bases not matched to a gene: 11. Germline values: CDR1 SGHRS, CDR2 YFSETQ. The CDR3 DNA follows: TGCGCCAGCAGCCCGGAAGACAGGGCGAGGACTGAAGCTTTCTTT. This translates into CASSPEDRARTEAFF.

This chain links TRBV5-1 with TRBJ1-6; the match to TRBD1 covers 7 bases. The CDR3 has 15 residues. CDR1 and CDR2 from the germline V gene are SGHRS and YFSETQ. Trimming at V came to 4 bases and at J to 5 bases, leaving 6 bases not matched to a gene. The CDR3 is CASSADRAHNSPLHF. DNA for the CDR3: TGCGCCAGCAGCGCTGACAGGGCCCATAATTCACCCCTCCACTTT.

J is TRBJ2-7 and V is TRBV2; no reliable D call. This CDR3 region has 13 residues. The germline V gene has CDR1 SNHLY and CDR2 FYNNEI. The ends were cut back, 2 bases at V and 1 base at J, with 6 bases in the middle. CDR3 in DNA: TGTGCCAGCAGTGAAAACAATTCCTACGAGCAGTACTTC. Translated: CASSENNSYEQYF.

With regard to this clone: The same CDR3 is also encoded by other DNA sequences in this sample. The chain carries TRBV2 and TRBJ1-5; weak D call: TRBD1 (5 bases). Trimming pared 8 bases from V and 2 bases from J, leaving 10 bases between. This CDR3 comprises 13 residues. Germline assignment: CDR1 SNHLY and CDR2 FYNNEI. CDR3 amino acids: CASSEQGNQPQHF. CDR3 coding DNA: TGTGCCAGCTCGGAACAGGGCAATCAGCCCCAGCATTTT.

This clone was recorded a few times. This CDR3 is CASSLAPGNTEAFF. CDR3 DNA: TGCGCCAGCAGCTTGGCGCCAGGTAACACTGAAGCTTTCTTT. The chain has TRBV5-1 and TRBJ1-1; no reliable D call. Deletions cut 0 bases from V and 2 bases from J, with 8 bases between. Germline CDR1 reads SGHRS; CDR2 reads YFSETQ. This CDR3 region has 14 residues.

The chain joins TRBV3-1 (or the pseudogene TRBV3-2) to TRBJ2-3, with TRBD2 matching 7 bases. The junction had 9 bases not matched to a gene; V was cut back by 4 bases and J by 2 bases. This CDR3 spans 16 amino acids. CDR1 LGHDT and CDR2 YNNKEL come from the germline V gene (reference sequence). The CDR3 here is CASSLIGSGYTDTQYF. The CDR3 coding sequence is TGTGCCAGCAGCCTTATCGGTAGCGGGTACACAGATACGCAGTATTTT.

This sequence joins TRBV2 and TRBJ2-5, with 8 nucleotides matching TRBD2. The ends lost 6 bases at V and 4 bases at J; junction bases unmatched: 1. Germline CDR1 is SNHLY and CDR2 is FYNNEI. This CDR3 is built from 12 residues. DNA for the CDR3: TGTGCCAGCAGCCTAGCGGGAGAGACCCAGTACTTC. Translation: CASSLAGETQYF.

This sequence joins TRBV19 and TRBJ1-2, with TRBD1 matching over 9 bases. In germline, CDR1 is LNHDA, CDR2 SQIVND (reference sequence). The CDR3 has 13 residues. The V and J ends lost 6 bases and 8 bases, in that order; junction bases with no gene match: 7. CDR3 loop: CASRRDRDGGYTF. CDR3 bases: TGTGCCAGTAGACGGGACAGGGATGGGGGCTACACCTTC.

As for this clone: Sequence at one end of the junction differs from germline and may be a read error. The V call is TRBV6-6, the J call TRBJ1-2; D not certain. This CDR3 spans 12 amino acids. CDR1 and CDR2 from the germline V gene are MNHNY and SVGAGI (reference sequence). CDR3 sequence: CASSLTRDSPRF. The CDR3 DNA sequence: TGTGCCAGCAGCCTGACTCGGGATTCCCCGCGCTTC.

The rearrangement uses TRBV5-4 and TRBJ2-5; a weak D match, TRBD2 (7 bases). The CDR3 contains 16 residues. The germline CDR1 and CDR2 sequences are SGHNT and YYREEE (reference sequence). Trimming left V 3 bases short and J 2 bases short, with 17 bases between. CDR3 DNA sequence: TGTGCCAGCAGCTCGGGGGGCCAGCGGAGTCAAGAGACCCAGTACTTC. Its translation: CASSSGGQRSQETQYF.

V is TRBV4-2 and J is TRBJ1-4; D gene uncertain. The germline V and J ends were trimmed by 0 bases and 8 bases, with 7 bases remaining between them. Germline V gene data show CDR1 as LGHNA and CDR2 as YNFKEQ. The CDR3 sequence is 13 residues long. DNA of the CDR3: TGTGCCAGCAGCCAAGATACAGAGGAAAAACTGTTTTTT. This translates into CASSQDTEEKLFF.

The chain employs TRBV7-9 and TRBJ2-3; 9 nucleotides match TRBD2. The CDR3 spans 16 residues. Trimming took 5 bases from V and 6 from J; bases not matched to a gene: 12. Looked up from germline, CDR1 is SEHNR and CDR2 is FQNEAQ (reference sequence). Here the CDR3 reads CASSPVGAGGPDTQYF. In DNA, the CDR3 is TGTGCCAGCAGCCCCGTTGGCGCGGGAGGGCCGGATACGCAGTATTTT. Full variable domain (outside the CDR3, taken from reference TRBV7-9 and TRBJ2-3): DTGVSQNPRHKITKRGQNVTFRCDPISEHNRLYWYRQTLGQGPEFLTYFQNEAQLEKSRLLSDRFSAERPKGSFSTLEIQRTEQGDSAMYLCASSPVGAGGPDTQYFGPGTRLTVL.

The chain carries TRBV5-1 and TRBJ1-1; 12 nucleotides agree with TRBD1. Germline CDR1 reads SGHRS; CDR2 reads YFSETQ. V dropped 5 bases and J dropped 7; count of bases not matched to a gene: 9. The length of the CDR3 is 15 residues. The chain's CDR3 is CASSFNRDRGREAFF. CDR3 coding DNA: TGCGCCAGCAGTTTTAACCGGGACAGGGGGCGTGAAGCTTTCTTT.

This chain joins TRBV20-1 and TRBJ2-1; the match to TRBD2 covers 7 bases. Trimming at V came to 3 bases and at J to 8 bases, leaving 10 bases not matched to a gene. This CDR3 contains 14 residues. Germline assignment: CDR1 DFQATT and CDR2 SNEGSKA (reference sequence). CDR3 DNA: TGCAGTGCTAGTGCTAGCGGCCTAGGGGATGAGCAGTTCTTC. Its protein is CSASASGLGDEQFF.